The clone carrying this T cell receptor beta chain was seen many times. Amplification yielded TCR beta CDR3 regions, with RNA transcripts as the source. The HTBI set primed first-round TCR CDR3 RT-PCR. TCRdb ran MiXCR on the multiplex PCR reads and lists one entry per CDR3 protein. The sample lists hundreds of thousands of distinct CDR3 sequences, 16% occurring once. The sample comes from a study of T cells in Graves' hyperthyroidism and ophthalmopathy. Germline CDR1 SGHTA, CDR2 FQGNSA. V gave up 2 bases and J gave up 5 bases; unmatched junction bases: 7. The CDR3 extends over 16 amino acids. This receptor was identified in a woman between 18 and 30 years old with Graves' hyperthyroidism. Sequenced sample: blood. The chain uses TRBV7-2 and TRBJ2-5, with 11 bases lining up with TRBD2. CDR3 in amino acids: CASSLLTSGGLETQYF. In nucleotides, the CDR3 is TGTGCCAGCAGCTTACTTACTAGCGGGGGTTTGGAGACCCAGTACTTC.